Below, 2 T cell receptor beta chains from the same sample are listed, as sequenced in a study of blood T cell repertoires in COVID-19. Assay used: immunoSEQ multiplex PCR; TCRdb lists only in-frame clones, some missing. The table lists some 390,000 clones, 75% to 90% of them singletons, with around 1.1% in the top ten. Sequencing input: PBMCs or T cells enriched from blood (not recorded which). The receptors originated from a man younger than 45 who had recovered from COVID-19.

This rearrangement joins TRBV27 to TRBJ2-1; 10 bases agree with TRBD2. This CDR3 has 17 residues. J was trimmed by 1 base and V by 6 bases; bases with no gene match: 9. The germline V gene has CDR1 MNHEY and CDR2 SMNVEV (reference sequence). CDR3 residues: CASRTSGPLKSYNEQFF. DNA of the CDR3: TGTGCCAGCAGGACTAGCGGGCCATTAAAATCCTACAATGAGCAGTTCTTC.

The chain couples TRBV5-1 to TRBJ1-6; 8 bases match TRBD1. Trimming took 0 bases from V and 10 from J; bases not matched to a gene: 3. This CDR3 region has 14 residues. Germline-derived CDR1 and CDR2 are SGHRS and YFSETQ. The CDR3 reads CASSLAGGESPLHF. In DNA form, the CDR3 reads TGCGCCAGCAGCTTGGCAGGGGGCGAATCACCCCTCCACTTT.